Listed below are T cell receptor beta chains from one sample, sequenced in a study of identical twins. TCRdb reanalysed the 5' RACE reads using MiXCR and keeps one entry per CDR3 protein. The repertoire holds about 100,000 distinct CDR3 sequences, 4.5% to 6.5% seen once, with roughly 12% in the top ten. The sequenced sample consisted of memory T cells sorted from blood. The receptors were sampled from a woman in her fifties or sixties in good health. Each CDR3 is given with its conserved first and last residue. D genes are given only for firm matches. Size tells how often a clone was seen (once, few, many) or the class of an expanded clone, and some rows leave it out.

j_gene: TRBJ2-7
d_gene: NA
abundance: many
v_gene: TRBV20-1
CDR3aa: CSASGPGWSEQYF
CDR3nt: TGCAGTGCGAGCGGGCCGGGATGGAGCGAGCAGTACTTC

j_gene: TRBJ2-2
d_gene: TRBD2
abundance: few
v_gene: TRBV25-1
CDR3aa: CASSLAGRDTGELFF
CDR3nt: TGTGCCAGCTCGCTAGCGGGCCGGGACACCGGGGAGCTGTTTTTT

j_gene: TRBJ2-1
d_gene: NA
abundance: many
v_gene: TRBV19
CDR3aa: CASSQTQINEQFF
CDR3nt: TGTGCCAGTAGTCAAACCCAGATTAATGAGCAGTTCTTC

j_gene: TRBJ1-1
d_gene: NA
abundance: many
v_gene: TRBV9
CDR3aa: CASSVDDRNTEAFF
CDR3nt: TGTGCCAGCAGCGTAGACGACAGGAACACTGAAGCTTTCTTT

j_gene: TRBJ1-1
d_gene: TRBD1
abundance: few
v_gene: TRBV20-1
CDR3aa: CSVGKGAFWTEAFF
CDR3nt: TGCAGTGTTGGGAAGGGGGCTTTCTGGACTGAAGCTTTCTTT

j_gene: TRBJ1-6
d_gene: TRBD1
abundance: NA
v_gene: TRBV20-1
CDR3aa: CSASGQGNSPLHF
CDR3nt: TGCAGTGCTTCCGGACAGGGGAATTCACCCCTCCACTTT

j_gene: TRBJ1-4
d_gene: TRBD1
abundance: many
v_gene: TRBV19
CDR3aa: CASNRQGNNEKLFF
CDR3nt: TGTGCCAGTAATCGACAGGGCAATAATGAAAAACTGTTTTTT

j_gene: TRBJ2-7
d_gene: TRBD2
abundance: many
v_gene: TRBV18
CDR3aa: CASSPLSTSGLFYEQYF
CDR3nt: TGTGCCAGCTCACCACTTTCGACTAGCGGGTTATTCTACGAGCAGTACTTC

j_gene: TRBJ2-1
d_gene: TRBD2
abundance: NA
v_gene: TRBV11-3
CDR3aa: CASSLELPLVESGSWDEQFF
CDR3nt: TGTGCCAGCAGCTTAGAACTCCCCTTGGTAGAGAGCGGGAGTTGGGATGAGCAGTTCTTC

j_gene: TRBJ2-1
d_gene: NA
abundance: many
v_gene: TRBV10-2
CDR3aa: CASSELLGYNEQFF
CDR3nt: TGCGCCAGCAGTGAATTGCTCGGCTACAATGAGCAGTTCTTC

j_gene: TRBJ1-5
d_gene: TRBD1
abundance: many
v_gene: TRBV10-3
CDR3aa: CAIGQGPNQPQHF
CDR3nt: TGTGCCATAGGACAGGGGCCCAATCAGCCCCAGCATTTT

j_gene: TRBJ1-2
d_gene: NA
abundance: many
v_gene: TRBV12-3/TRBV12-4
CDR3aa: CASSPQALALGYTF
CDR3nt: TGTGCCAGCAGCCCACAGGCCCTTGCCCTTGGCTACACCTTC

j_gene: TRBJ2-3
d_gene: NA
abundance: few
v_gene: TRBV5-1
CDR3aa: CASRWREADTQYF
CDR3nt: TGCGCCTCTAGATGGAGGGAGGCAGATACGCAGTATTTT

j_gene: TRBJ2-4
d_gene: TRBD2
abundance: many
v_gene: TRBV7-8
CDR3aa: CASSPWTSGRVENIQYF
CDR3nt: TGTGCCAGCAGCCCGTGGACCTCCGGGAGGGTGGAAAACATTCAGTACTTC

j_gene: TRBJ2-3
d_gene: NA
abundance: many
v_gene: TRBV3-1
CDR3aa: CASSRTGSGTDTQYF
CDR3nt: TGTGCCAGCAGCCGAACCGGGAGTGGAACAGATACGCAGTATTTT

j_gene: TRBJ2-1
d_gene: NA
abundance: many
v_gene: TRBV19
CDR3aa: CASESGRSSYNEQFF
CDR3nt: TGTGCCAGTGAGAGCGGTCGAAGCTCCTACAATGAGCAGTTCTTC

j_gene: TRBJ2-1
d_gene: TRBD2
abundance: many
v_gene: TRBV6-1
CDR3aa: CASSRVGLAAYNEQFF
CDR3nt: TGTGCCAGCAGTCGGGTGGGGCTAGCGGCTTACAATGAGCAGTTCTTC

j_gene: TRBJ2-2
d_gene: NA
abundance: many
v_gene: TRBV28
CDR3aa: CASNPYGRNTGELFF
CDR3nt: TGTGCCAGCAACCCCTACGGACGGAACACCGGGGAGCTGTTTTTT

j_gene: TRBJ2-7
d_gene: NA
abundance: NA
v_gene: TRBV4-1
CDR3aa: CASSQESERYF
CDR3nt: TGCGCCAGCAGCCAAGAGAGTGAAAGGTACTTC

j_gene: TRBJ2-5
d_gene: NA
abundance: many
v_gene: TRBV24-1
CDR3aa: CATSDPGVGETQYF
CDR3nt: TGTGCCACCAGTGACCCGGGAGTCGGAGAGACCCAGTACTTC

j_gene: TRBJ2-1
d_gene: TRBD1
abundance: many
v_gene: TRBV6-2/TRBV6-3
CDR3aa: CASSYTGAYNEQFF
CDR3nt: TGTGCCAGCAGTTACACAGGGGCCTACAATGAGCAGTTCTTC

j_gene: TRBJ1-1
d_gene: NA
abundance: many
v_gene: TRBV12-3/TRBV12-4
CDR3aa: CASNPAKTMNTEAFF
CDR3nt: TGTGCCAGCAATCCGGCAAAAACTATGAACACTGAAGCTTTCTTT

j_gene: TRBJ1-6
d_gene: NA
abundance: NA
v_gene: TRBV5-5
CDR3aa: CASSSRANYNSPLHF
CDR3nt: TGTGCCAGCAGCTCCCGGGCCAACTATAATTCACCCCTCCACTTT

j_gene: TRBJ2-1
d_gene: NA
abundance: many
v_gene: TRBV5-5
CDR3aa: CASSPLIRYNEQFF
CDR3nt: TGTGCCAGCAGCCCACTTATACGGTACAATGAGCAGTTCTTC

j_gene: TRBJ2-3
d_gene: TRBD2
abundance: many
v_gene: TRBV7-8
CDR3aa: CASSSRLAGDPDTQYF
CDR3nt: TGTGCCAGCAGCTCACGACTAGCGGGAGATCCAGATACGCAGTATTTT

j_gene: TRBJ1-6
d_gene: TRBD1
abundance: many
v_gene: TRBV20-1
CDR3aa: CSIGTGVNSPLHF
CDR3nt: TGCAGTATTGGGACAGGGGTTAATTCACCCCTCCACTTT

j_gene: TRBJ2-1
d_gene: TRBD2
abundance: NA
v_gene: TRBV2
CDR3aa: CASSGAGLAGVNEQFF
CDR3nt: TGTGCCAGCAGTGGAGCAGGACTAGCGGGAGTCAATGAGCAGTTCTTC

j_gene: TRBJ1-2
d_gene: NA
abundance: many
v_gene: TRBV7-9
CDR3aa: CASSLKGETGYTF
CDR3nt: TGTGCCAGCAGCTTAAAGGGGGAAACTGGCTACACCTTC

j_gene: TRBJ2-7
d_gene: TRBD1
abundance: few
v_gene: TRBV7-9
CDR3aa: CASSPVGTVYEQYF
CDR3nt: TGTGCCAGCAGCCCAGTTGGGACAGTCTACGAGCAGTACTTC

j_gene: TRBJ1-1
d_gene: NA
abundance: many
v_gene: TRBV29-1
CDR3aa: CSVGVRRNTEAFF
CDR3nt: TGCAGCGTTGGTGTTCGCCGGAACACTGAAGCTTTCTTT

j_gene: TRBJ2-3
d_gene: NA
abundance: NA
v_gene: TRBV9
CDR3aa: CASSVDGADTQYF
CDR3nt: TGTGCCAGCAGCGTGGACGGTGCGGATACGCAGTATTTT

j_gene: TRBJ2-7
d_gene: NA
abundance: NA
v_gene: TRBV11-3
CDR3aa: CASSPRGTYYEQYF
CDR3nt: TGTGCCAGCAGTCCGAGAGGCACTTACTACGAGCAGTACTTC

j_gene: TRBJ1-4
d_gene: NA
abundance: few
v_gene: TRBV28
CDR3aa: CASSPGSGNEKLFF
CDR3nt: TGTGCCAGCAGTCCCGGATCTGGGAATGAAAAACTGTTTTTT

j_gene: TRBJ2-5
d_gene: TRBD2
abundance: many
v_gene: TRBV5-5
CDR3aa: CASSPRLAGGETQYF
CDR3nt: TGTGCCAGCAGCCCAAGACTAGCGGGGGGAGAGACCCAGTACTTC

j_gene: TRBJ1-6
d_gene: NA
abundance: NA
v_gene: TRBV6-1
CDR3aa: CASMDGQGTETLHF
CDR3nt: TGTGCCAGCATGGATGGGCAGGGGACGGAGACCCTCCACTTT

j_gene: TRBJ1-5
d_gene: NA
abundance: many
v_gene: TRBV7-9
CDR3aa: CASSLIGPNQPQHF
CDR3nt: TGTGCCAGCAGCTTAATAGGCCCCAATCAGCCCCAGCATTTT

j_gene: TRBJ2-2
d_gene: TRBD2
abundance: few
v_gene: TRBV12-3/TRBV12-4
CDR3aa: CASRGLASNTGELFF
CDR3nt: TGTGCCAGCAGAGGACTAGCCTCGAACACCGGGGAGCTGTTTTTT

j_gene: TRBJ2-1
d_gene: NA
abundance: many
v_gene: TRBV20-1
CDR3aa: CSAPPVGEDEQFF
CDR3nt: TGCAGTGCCCCCCCCGTGGGCGAGGATGAGCAGTTCTTC

j_gene: TRBJ1-1
d_gene: NA
abundance: many
v_gene: TRBV20-1
CDR3aa: CSARDDSTLMAFF
CDR3nt: TGCAGTGCTAGAGATGATTCAACCCTGATGGCTTTCTTT

j_gene: TRBJ2-3
d_gene: TRBD2
abundance: many
v_gene: TRBV30
CDR3aa: CAWSVAGVPDTQYF
CDR3nt: TGTGCCTGGAGTGTAGCGGGAGTGCCAGATACGCAGTATTTT

j_gene: TRBJ2-1
d_gene: TRBD2
abundance: many
v_gene: TRBV5-6
CDR3aa: CASSSGLAGYNEQFF
CDR3nt: TGTGCCAGCAGTTCTGGACTAGCGGGGTACAATGAGCAGTTCTTC

j_gene: TRBJ2-1
d_gene: NA
abundance: many
v_gene: TRBV24-1
CDR3aa: CATGQRNEQFF
CDR3nt: TGTGCCACAGGGCAGAGAAATGAGCAGTTCTTC

j_gene: TRBJ2-2
d_gene: NA
abundance: NA
v_gene: TRBV7-6
CDR3aa: CASSLQGNTGELFF
CDR3nt: TGTGCCAGCAGCCTACAGGGGAACACCGGGGAGCTGTTTTTT

j_gene: TRBJ2-3
d_gene: NA
abundance: NA
v_gene: TRBV20-1
CDR3aa: CSANRDLNTDTQYF
CDR3nt: TGCAGTGCCAACCGGGACTTAAACACAGATACGCAGTATTTT

j_gene: TRBJ2-1
d_gene: NA
abundance: many
v_gene: TRBV5-8
CDR3aa: CASSLGARLGYNEQFF
CDR3nt: TGTGCCAGCAGCTTGGGGGCGAGGTTAGGGTACAATGAGCAGTTCTTC

j_gene: TRBJ1-2
d_gene: NA
abundance: few
v_gene: TRBV6-5
CDR3aa: CASSYSKGNTYGYTF
CDR3nt: TGTGCCAGCAGTTACTCGAAGGGGAACACCTATGGCTACACCTTC

j_gene: TRBJ1-3
d_gene: NA
abundance: many
v_gene: TRBV4-2
CDR3aa: CASSQGPSPGEGNTIYF
CDR3nt: TGTGCCAGCAGCCAAGGGCCGTCCCCTGGAGAAGGAAACACCATATATTTT

j_gene: TRBJ2-1
d_gene: NA
abundance: NA
v_gene: TRBV19
CDR3aa: CASSTPPVHEQFF
CDR3nt: TGTGCCAGTAGTACCCCCCCAGTACATGAGCAGTTCTTC

j_gene: TRBJ2-3
d_gene: NA
abundance: many
v_gene: TRBV29-1
CDR3aa: CSVEDRDTDTQYF
CDR3nt: TGCAGCGTTGAGGACAGAGACACAGATACGCAGTATTTT